This passage covers 26 T cell receptor beta chains from one sample sequenced in a study of blood T cell repertoires in COVID-19. Repertoires were generated with immunoSEQ multiplex PCR, while TCRdb's copy carries only in-frame clones and drops some. The sample has 240,000 or so clones; approximately 78% are singletons. Source material: peripheral blood. These receptors all come from a woman aged 55-70 years with active or convalescent COVID-19.

This clone was counted only a few times. The rearrangement joins TRBV4-1 to TRBJ1-2; 7 nucleotides agree with TRBD1. The CDR3 contains 15 residues. The germline V gene encodes CDR1 MGHRA and CDR2 YSYEKL. V shed 1 base, J shed 3 bases, and the junction held 5 bases outside the gene matches. The CDR3 spells CASSQVSQGDYGYTF. DNA of the CDR3: TGCGCCAGCAGCCAAGTCTCCCAGGGGGACTATGGCTACACCTTC.

This clone has a single count. V usage is TRBV7-6 and J usage is TRBJ1-1, with 7 bases identical to TRBD1. This CDR3 region has 14 residues. The ends lost 4 bases at V and 1 base at J; junction bases unmatched: 3. Germline V gene data show CDR1 as SGHVS and CDR2 as FNYEAQ. CDR3: CASSSYRGNTEAFF. CDR3 sequence (DNA): TGTGCCAGCAGCTCCTACAGGGGGAACACTGAAGCTTTCTTT.

The chain is built from TRBV19 and TRBJ1-1, with 9 bases matching TRBD1. This CDR3 spans 14 amino acids. Germline V lookup: CDR1 LNHDA, CDR2 SQIVND (reference sequence). J was trimmed by 1 base and V by 6 bases; bases with no gene match: 3. The CDR3 loop is CASRGTGRNTEAFF. The CDR3 nucleotides are TGTGCCAGTAGGGGGACAGGGCGGAACACTGAAGCTTTCTTT.

CDR3: CAWTIGLDTEAFF. Written as DNA, the CDR3 is TGTGCCTGGACTATCGGTCTTGACACTGAAGCTTTCTTT. The V call is TRBV30, the J call TRBJ1-1; D remains unclear. The germline gives CDR1 GTSNPN, CDR2 SVGIG (reference sequence). Trimming shortened V by 4 bases and J by 3 bases, and 12 bases separated the two germline ends. CDR3 length: 13 residues.

This chain connects TRBV3-1 (or the pseudogene TRBV3-2) to TRBJ1-1; D unclear. CDR1 is LGHDT and CDR2 is YNNKEL in the germline V gene (reference sequence). The length of the CDR3 is 13 residues. Between the trimmed V and J ends, which lost 4 bases and 8 bases, there was a span of 14 bases. For the CDR3, the DNA is TGTGCCAGCAGCCTCCTTGGGCAAGACGAAGCTTTCTTT. Encoded protein: CASSLLGQDEAFF.

The CDR3: CASSIRHHGYTF. The CDR3 DNA sequence: TGTGCCAGTAGTATAAGACACCACGGCTACACCTTC. The chain links TRBV19 to TRBJ1-2, with unresolved D. The germline CDR1 and CDR2 sequences are LNHDA and SQIVND (reference sequence). V lost 2 bases, J lost 8 bases, and 9 bases lay in between. The CDR3 has 12 amino acids.

The J gene is TRBJ1-2, the V gene TRBV7-3; 8 bases line up with TRBD1. V lost 2 bases, J lost 2 bases, and 4 bases stayed unmatched. This CDR3 has 15 residues. CDR1 is SGHTA and CDR2 is FQGTGA in the germline V gene. The DNA for the CDR3 is TGTGCCAGCAGCTTACAGGGGGCGCGGAACTATGGCTACACCTTC. Amino acid sequence: CASSLQGARNYGYTF.

V gene TRBV4-1 combines with J gene TRBJ2-5, with D possibly TRBD2 on 6 matching bases. The CDR3 is 17 amino acids. V was trimmed by 4 bases and J by 3 bases, leaving 21 bases between them. From germline, CDR1 is MGHRA and CDR2 YSYEKL. CDR3 loop: CASSPSVLGRGEETQYF. The CDR3 DNA reads TGCGCCAGCAGCCCCTCGGTTCTAGGGCGGGGAGAAGAGACCCAGTACTTC.

The chain recombines TRBV10-1 with TRBJ2-3; 12 nucleotides line up with TRBD2. Germline-derived CDR1 and CDR2 are WNHNN and SYGVQD (reference sequence). The CDR3 has 16 residues. Germline trimming cut 3 bases from V and 5 bases from J; bases unmatched to any gene: 6. Here the CDR3 reads CASSDSGTSGQDTQYF. CDR3 DNA: TGCGCCAGCAGTGACTCCGGGACTAGCGGGCAAGATACGCAGTATTTT.

This chain uses TRBV19 with TRBJ1-1, with TRBD1 matching 7 bases. Germline values: CDR1 LNHDA, CDR2 SQIVND (reference sequence). V was pared by 3 bases and J by 7 bases, with 11 bases of the junction left unmatched. The CDR3 is 15 residues long. The CDR3 DNA reads as TGTGCCAGTAGTATGTCCCGGACAGGAGTTAATGAAGCTTTCTTT. Protein product: CASSMSRTGVNEAFF.

V gene TRBV6-5 combines with J gene TRBJ1-2; 8 bases line up with TRBD1. The trim removed 7 bases at V and 7 bases at J, leaving 5 bases unmatched. Germline V gene sequence: CDR1 MNHEY, CDR2 SVGAGI. The length of the CDR3 is 12 residues. CDR3: CASTGRGRGYTF. CDR3 coding DNA: TGTGCCAGCACAGGCAGGGGGCGTGGCTACACCTTC.

The sample holds a few counts of this clone. This chain links TRBV5-1 with TRBJ1-4, with D tentatively TRBD1 (5 bases). Germline V gene lookup returns CDR1 SGHRS and CDR2 YFSETQ. Trimming pared 5 bases from V and 5 bases from J, leaving 19 bases between. The CDR3 totals 16 residues. The CDR3: CASSIGTAGWNEKLFF. The CDR3 DNA reads as TGCGCCAGCAGTATCGGTACGGCAGGGTGGAATGAAAAACTGTTTTTT.

This clone was detected only once. The V call is TRBV4-2, the J call TRBJ2-5; TRBD2 agrees at 12 bases. The CDR3 consists of 15 residues. The trim removed 4 bases at V and 5 bases at J, leaving 5 bases unmatched. Germline values: CDR1 LGHNA, CDR2 YNFKEQ. The CDR3 here is CASSLRLAGDETQYF. The DNA for the CDR3 is TGTGCCAGCAGCCTTCGACTAGCGGGGGACGAGACCCAGTACTTC.

The chain uses TRBV7-2 and TRBJ1-1; TRBD1 matches 10 bases. The CDR3 covers 12 residues. V was pared by 2 bases and J by 10 bases, with 1 base of the junction left unmatched. Germline V gene lookup returns CDR1 SGHTA and CDR2 FQGNSA. The CDR3 nucleotides read TGTGCCAGCAGCTTAAGGACAGGGGGAGCTTTCTTT. Its protein product is CASSLRTGGAFF.

V usage is TRBV18 and J usage is TRBJ1-1; D is undetermined. The CDR3 is 14 residues long. The V end was cut by 3 bases, the J end by 7 bases, with 15 bases between. Germline lookup yields CDR1 KGHSH and CDR2 LQKENI. DNA of the CDR3: TGTGCCAGCTCACCGGTTGCGAAGCGAGATGAAGCTTTCTTT. It specifies CASSPVAKRDEAFF.

The chain carries TRBV7-9 and TRBJ1-5; perhaps TRBD1 as D (5 bases). Trimming stripped 6 bases from V and 9 bases from J, with 9 bases between. This CDR3 has 11 amino acids. Per the germline V gene, CDR1 is SEHNR and CDR2 is FQNEAQ (reference sequence). CDR3 loop: CASSRGGPQHF. In DNA, the CDR3 is TGTGCCAGCAGTCGGGGGGGGCCCCAGCATTTT.

The gene calls are TRBV19 and TRBJ2-2; 9 nucleotides match TRBD1. Trimming cost V 7 bases and J 2 bases; bases outside gene matches: 8. The CDR3 covers 16 residues. The germline V gene has CDR1 LNHDA and CDR2 SQIVND (reference sequence). The CDR3 DNA follows: TGTGCCAGTAAGGACAGGGGCCGACTAAACACCGGGGAGCTGTTTTTT. Amino acids: CASKDRGRLNTGELFF.

J is TRBJ2-3 and V is TRBV3-1 (or the pseudogene TRBV3-2); 9 positions match TRBD2. Germline CDR1 LGHDT, CDR2 YNNKEL (reference sequence). Losses at the gene ends were 3 bases for V and 1 base for J; bases not matched to a gene: 5. This CDR3 has 16 residues. DNA for the CDR3: TGTGCCAGCAGCCACTTGCCTAGCGGGGGCACAGATACGCAGTATTTT. This encodes CASSHLPSGGTDTQYF.

J is TRBJ1-1 and V is TRBV19; possibly TRBD1 for D (6 bases). The V and J ends lost 3 bases and 6 bases respectively, with 14 bases between them. CDR1 and CDR2 from the germline V gene are LNHDA and SQIVND (reference sequence). CDR3 length: 14 residues. In DNA form, the CDR3 reads TGTGCCAGTAGTATGTCCAGGGGAGAGGCTGAAGCTTTCTTT. It encodes CASSMSRGEAEAFF.

The chain couples TRBV4-1 to TRBJ1-5; TRBD1 is a possible D gene (6 bases). The CDR3 totals 18 residues. Trimming left V 0 bases short and J 2 bases short, with 17 bases between. The germline V gene has CDR1 MGHRA and CDR2 YSYEKL. CDR3 protein: CASSQEGGPSGGNQPQHF. CDR3 nucleotides: TGCGCCAGCAGCCAAGAGGGGGGGCCCAGTGGGGGCAATCAGCCCCAGCATTTT.

The chain is built from TRBV27 and TRBJ2-1, with 13 nucleotides matching TRBD2. Trimming at V came to 0 bases and at J to 4 bases, leaving 6 bases not matched to a gene. Per germline, CDR1 MNHEY and CDR2 SMNVEV (reference sequence). This CDR3 region has 18 residues. The CDR3 spells CASSLSGLAGALYNEQFF. As DNA, the CDR3 is TGTGCCAGCAGTTTATCCGGACTAGCGGGGGCCCTTTACAATGAGCAGTTCTTC.

The chain employs TRBV7-9 and TRBJ1-2; TRBD1 agrees at 9 bases. The length of the CDR3 is 16 residues. Germline V gives CDR1 SEHNR, CDR2 FQNEAQ (reference sequence). Trimming removed 4 bases from V and 6 bases from J; junction bases left unmatched: 12. The CDR3 loop reads CASSSNRDREFHGYTF. CDR3 in DNA: TGTGCCAGCAGCTCAAACCGGGACAGGGAGTTTCATGGCTACACCTTC.

CDR3 in DNA: TGTGCCAGCGGACAGGGGGCCTATAATTCACCCCTCCACTTT. Its translation: CASGQGAYNSPLHF. The V and J genes are TRBV6-6 and TRBJ1-6, with 10 bases aligning to TRBD1. Germline-derived CDR1 and CDR2 are MNHNY and SVGAGI (reference sequence). V lost 8 bases, J lost 2 bases, and 0 bases stayed unmatched. This CDR3 contains 14 residues.

V and J are TRBV7-6 and TRBJ1-1, with TRBD1 identical over 7 bases. The trim removed 5 bases at V and 1 base at J, leaving 7 bases unmatched. Germline V gene sequence: CDR1 SGHVS, CDR2 FNYEAQ. The CDR3 is 15 amino acids. The CDR3 region is CASSPETGWNTEAFF. The CDR3 bases are TGTGCCAGCAGCCCGGAGACAGGGTGGAACACTGAAGCTTTCTTT.

This clone was seen just once. The same CDR3 also results from other DNA sequences found in this sample. CDR3 DNA sequence: TGTGCCAGCAGTTCACGGGCAGGGGAGACCCAGTACTTC. Its translation is CASSSRAGETQYF. The V call is TRBV27, the J call TRBJ2-5; a weak D match, TRBD1 (5 bases). The CDR3 is made up of 13 amino acids. CDR1 is MNHEY, CDR2 SMNVEV, per germline (reference sequence). V was trimmed by 4 bases and J by 5 bases, leaving 11 bases between them.

The chain joins TRBV4-1 to TRBJ2-1; TRBD2 aligns across 9 bases. The ends lost 3 bases at V and 4 bases at J; junction bases unmatched: 7. The CDR3 is 16 residues long. Germline loops: CDR1 MGHRA, CDR2 YSYEKL. CDR3 nucleotide sequence: TGCGCCAGCAGCCAGTTACTAGCGGGTAATTACAATGAGCAGTTCTTC. Amino acid sequence: CASSQLLAGNYNEQFF.